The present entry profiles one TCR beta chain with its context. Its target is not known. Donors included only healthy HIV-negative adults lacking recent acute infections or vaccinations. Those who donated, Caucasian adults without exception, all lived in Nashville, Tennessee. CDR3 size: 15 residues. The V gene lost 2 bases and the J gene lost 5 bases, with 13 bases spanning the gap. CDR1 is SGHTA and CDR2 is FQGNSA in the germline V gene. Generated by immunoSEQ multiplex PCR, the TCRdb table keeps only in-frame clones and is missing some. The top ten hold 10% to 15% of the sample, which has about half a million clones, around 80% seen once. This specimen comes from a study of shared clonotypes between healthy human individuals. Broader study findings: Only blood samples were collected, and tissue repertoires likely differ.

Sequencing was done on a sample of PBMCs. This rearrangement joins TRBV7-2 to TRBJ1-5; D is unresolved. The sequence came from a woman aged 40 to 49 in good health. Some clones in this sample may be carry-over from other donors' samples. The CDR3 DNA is TGTGCCAGCAGCTTAAGGTTGGGAGAATATCAGCCCCAGCATTTT. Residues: CASSLRLGEYQPQHF.